These 20 T cell receptor beta chains came from one sample sequenced in a study of CD8+ T cells in alopecia areata. In each case, RNA was isolated and then reverse transcribed into cDNA as the sequencing template. The repertoire was sequenced with immunoSEQ multiplex PCR; TCRdb's copy has only in-frame clones and lacks some. The sample yields approximately 150,000 clones, roughly 50% seen once. Stated treatment: oral pan-JAK inhibitor, 5-10 mg twice daily. Specimen: CD4+ T cells sorted from blood, collected between weeks 55 and 65, from a patient treated with tofacitinib. The source is a human donor with alopecia areata.

This chain connects TRBV27 to TRBJ1-6, with D unclear. Germline V lookup: CDR1 MNHEY, CDR2 SMNVEV (reference sequence). Between the trimmed V and J ends, which lost 6 bases and 5 bases, there was a span of 17 bases. This CDR3 is 16 amino acids long. CDR3 nucleotide sequence: TGTGCCAGCAGAATGAGACCTCGGGAGGATAATTCACCCCTCCACTTT. It is translated as CASRMRPREDNSPLHF.

The chain recombines TRBV19 with TRBJ2-2; D remains unclear. Germline assignment: CDR1 LNHDA and CDR2 SQIVND (reference sequence). This CDR3 has 15 amino acids. V lost 4 bases to trimming and J lost 5 bases, with 14 bases between them. The DNA for the CDR3 is TGTGCCAGTAGTAATCACCTTACAACTACCGGGGAGCTGTTTTTT. As protein: CASSNHLTTTGELFF.

The V and J genes are TRBV11-2 and TRBJ2-1; D call uncertain. The CDR3 spans 15 residues. The V and J ends lost 5 bases and 0 bases respectively, with 11 bases between them. Germline values: CDR1 SGHAT, CDR2 FQNNGV. CDR3 amino acids: CASSRIPSSYNEQFF. The DNA of the CDR3 is TGTGCCAGCAGCCGTATACCGAGCTCCTACAATGAGCAGTTCTTC.

This clone has just a few counts. V gene TRBV2 combines with J gene TRBJ2-3; D not certain. The V and J ends lost 3 bases and 0 bases respectively, with 10 bases between them. CDR1 is SNHLY and CDR2 is FYNNEI in the germline V gene. The CDR3 contains 15 residues. The CDR3 reads CASSEMGSSTDTQYF. CDR3 DNA sequence: TGTGCCAGCAGTGAGATGGGGTCTAGCACAGATACGCAGTATTTT.

This clone was recorded a few times. The V call is TRBV29-1, the J call TRBJ2-1; 8 positions agree with TRBD2. The CDR3 has 15 amino acids. V dropped 6 bases and J dropped 1; count of bases not matched to a gene: 8. Germline V gene data show CDR1 as SQVTM and CDR2 as ANQGSEA. CDR3 coding DNA: TGCAGCGTGGCCGCCGGGAGGGGGTCCTACAATGAGCAGTTCTTC. Its translation is CSVAAGRGSYNEQFF.

In its sample, this clone was seen a few times. This chain links TRBV6-5 with TRBJ2-5; TRBD1 matches 11 bases. The trim removed 5 bases at V and 4 bases at J, leaving 6 bases unmatched. Germline lookup yields CDR1 MNHEY and CDR2 SVGAGI. The CDR3 is made up of 15 amino acids. The CDR3 sequence: CASSTDRGRRETQYF. For the CDR3, the DNA is TGTGCCAGCAGTACGGACAGGGGGCGCCGAGAGACCCAGTACTTC.

The DNA for the CDR3 is TGTGCCAGCAGACAAGGGACAGGGATGACACCCCTCCACTTT. Its protein product is CASRQGTGMTPLHF. This chain connects TRBV6-1 to TRBJ1-6; 9 bases map to TRBD1. The CDR3 length is 14 residues. CDR1 is MNHNS and CDR2 is SASEGT in the germline V gene. V gave up 6 bases and J gave up 11 bases; unmatched junction bases: 8.

The CDR3 sequence is CASSSGSFGADTQYF. In DNA form, the CDR3 reads TGCGCCAGCAGCTCAGGATCCTTCGGGGCAGATACGCAGTATTTT. This chain uses TRBV5-1 with TRBJ2-3; TRBD2 is a possible D gene (5 bases). The CDR3 is made up of 15 amino acids. Trimming took off 3 bases at V and 4 bases at J, with 15 bases between the two ends. CDR1 and CDR2 (germline): SGHRS, YFSETQ.

The V and J genes are TRBV7-8 and TRBJ1-5, with 7 bases that match TRBD1. Germline loops: CDR1 SGHVS, CDR2 FQNEAQ. This CDR3 spans 15 amino acids. V gave up 5 bases and J gave up 2 bases; unmatched junction bases: 6. CDR3 sequence: CASSRDRDGNQPQHF. The CDR3, as DNA: TGTGCCAGCAGCCGAGACAGGGACGGCAATCAGCCCCAGCATTTT. Filled out from reference TRBV7-8 and TRBJ1-5, the complete variable domain reads GAGVSQSPRYKVAKRGQDVALRCDPISGHVSLFWYQQALGQGPEFLTYFQNEAQLDKSGLPSDRFFAERPEGSVSTLKIQRTQQEDSAVYLCASSRDRDGNQPQHFGDGTRLSIL.

In its sample, this clone was seen once. The chain links TRBV4-1 to TRBJ2-7, with D perhaps matching TRBD1 (5 bases). The germline gives CDR1 MGHRA, CDR2 YSYEKL. The CDR3 contains 14 residues. V lost 3 bases, J lost 2 bases, and 11 bases lay in between. The CDR3 here is CASSQPTATYEQYF. In DNA form, the CDR3 reads TGCGCCAGCAGCCAGCCGACAGCCACCTACGAGCAGTACTTC.

The rearrangement joins TRBV5-1 to TRBJ2-5, with no clear D. The CDR3 sequence is 14 residues long. Trimming pared 0 bases from V and 1 base from J, leaving 7 bases between. CDR1 is SGHRS and CDR2 is YFSETQ in the germline V gene. CDR3 DNA: TGCGCCAGCAGCTTGGTAGGCCTCCAAGAGACCCAGTACTTC. The encoded protein is CASSLVGLQETQYF.

The chain has TRBV5-4 and TRBJ1-2; 11 positions match TRBD1. The CDR3 length is 14 residues. The germline CDR1 and CDR2 sequences are SGHNT and YYREEE (reference sequence). V was clipped by 4 bases and J by 6 bases; unmatched bases: 5. CDR3 DNA: TGTGCCAGCAGCAAGGGACAGGGGGATAATGGCTACACCTTC. Translating it yields CASSKGQGDNGYTF.

The V and J genes are TRBV29-1 and TRBJ2-1; TRBD1 or TRBD2 may be the D gene (5 bases each). The ends were cut back, 4 bases at V and 5 bases at J, with 12 bases in the middle. The CDR3 sequence is 13 residues long. In germline, CDR1 is SQVTM, CDR2 ANQGSEA. The CDR3 region has the DNA TGCAGCGTTGGATTCGGGGCTAACAATGAGCAGTTCTTC. Protein: CSVGFGANNEQFF.

This rearrangement joins TRBV27 to TRBJ2-7; a weak D match, TRBD2 (6 bases). Trimming left V 5 bases short and J 1 base short, with 18 bases between. From germline, CDR1 is MNHEY and CDR2 SMNVEV (reference sequence). CDR3 size: 16 residues. The CDR3 region is CASSRVRGGRSYEQYF. CDR3 sequence (DNA): TGTGCCAGCAGTCGGGTTAGGGGAGGAAGATCCTACGAGCAGTACTTC.

The chain combines TRBV27 with TRBJ2-3, with TRBD2 identical over 9 bases. In germline, CDR1 is MNHEY, CDR2 SMNVEV (reference sequence). The CDR3 sequence is 14 residues long. J lost 1 base, V lost 4 bases, and 0 bases had no gene match. CDR3 nucleotides: TGTGCCAGCAGTTGGACTAGCGGCACAGATACGCAGTATTTT. Its protein is CASSWTSGTDTQYF.

Only a few counts were recorded for this clone. The chain combines TRBV14 with TRBJ2-3, with D possibly matching TRBD1 (6 bases). Trimming stripped 9 bases from V and 2 bases from J, with 12 bases between. This CDR3 is built from 13 residues. Germline-derived CDR1 and CDR2 are SGHDN and FVKESK. CDR3 in DNA: TGTGCCAGTAAACAGGGTTCCACAGATACGCAGTATTTT. This gives the protein CASKQGSTDTQYF.

This rearrangement joins TRBV5-1 to TRBJ2-1; 11 nucleotides match TRBD2. Germline loops: CDR1 SGHRS, CDR2 YFSETQ. V gave up 4 bases and J gave up 9 bases; unmatched junction bases: 21. This CDR3 contains 19 residues. The CDR3 protein is CASSGSGLLAGGPRSEQFF. The CDR3, as DNA: TGCGCCAGCAGCGGCAGTGGGTTGCTAGCGGGGGGCCCCCGGAGTGAGCAGTTCTTC.

The chain combines TRBV2 with TRBJ1-1; no firm D call. The CDR3 is made up of 12 amino acids. Trimming took off 1 base at V and 10 bases at J, with 10 bases between the two ends. The germline CDR1 and CDR2 sequences are SNHLY and FYNNEI. CDR3 sequence: CASSEGEFSAFF. The CDR3 coding sequence is TGTGCCAGCAGTGAAGGCGAGTTTTCAGCTTTCTTT.

This clone was recorded a few times. The chain has TRBV7-2 and TRBJ2-5; the match to TRBD2 covers 8 bases. Trimming cost V 2 bases and J 2 bases; bases outside gene matches: 4. This CDR3 contains 15 residues. Germline V CDR1 and CDR2: SGHTA, FQGNSA. CDR3 in amino acids: CASSLSTGGQETQYF. As DNA, the CDR3 is TGTGCCAGCAGCTTATCCACGGGGGGGCAAGAGACCCAGTACTTC.

This clone was observed a handful of times. The rearrangement uses TRBV5-1 and TRBJ2-3; TRBD1 matches 7 bases. This CDR3 has 14 amino acids. V shed 4 bases and J 6 bases; nucleotides not matched to a gene: 8. The germline gives CDR1 SGHRS, CDR2 YFSETQ. The CDR3 coding sequence is TGCGCCAGCAGCGTAAGGGGGCCCCCTGATACGCAGTATTTT. This codes for CASSVRGPPDTQYF.